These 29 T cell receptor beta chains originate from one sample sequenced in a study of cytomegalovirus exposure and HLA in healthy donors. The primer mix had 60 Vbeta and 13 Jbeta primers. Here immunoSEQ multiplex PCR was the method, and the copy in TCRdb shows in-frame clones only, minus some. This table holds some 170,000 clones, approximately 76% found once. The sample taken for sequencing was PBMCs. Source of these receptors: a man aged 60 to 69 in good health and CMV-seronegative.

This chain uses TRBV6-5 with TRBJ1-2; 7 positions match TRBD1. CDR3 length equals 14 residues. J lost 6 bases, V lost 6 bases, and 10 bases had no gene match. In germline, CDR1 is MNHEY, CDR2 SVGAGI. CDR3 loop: CASRKGGRGDGYTF. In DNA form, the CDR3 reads TGTGCCAGCAGGAAAGGGGGCAGGGGGGATGGCTACACCTTC.

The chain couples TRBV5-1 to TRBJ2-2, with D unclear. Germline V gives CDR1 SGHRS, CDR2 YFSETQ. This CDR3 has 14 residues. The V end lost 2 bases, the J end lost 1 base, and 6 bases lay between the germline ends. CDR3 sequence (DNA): TGCGCCAGCAGCTTAGACATGAACACCGGGGAGCTGTTTTTT. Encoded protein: CASSLDMNTGELFF.

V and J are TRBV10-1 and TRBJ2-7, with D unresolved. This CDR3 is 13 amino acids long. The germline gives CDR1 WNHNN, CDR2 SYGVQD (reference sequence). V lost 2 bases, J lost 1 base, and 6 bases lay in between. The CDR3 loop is CASSEGPSYEQYF. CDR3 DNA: TGCGCCAGCAGTGAGGGCCCTTCCTACGAGCAGTACTTC.

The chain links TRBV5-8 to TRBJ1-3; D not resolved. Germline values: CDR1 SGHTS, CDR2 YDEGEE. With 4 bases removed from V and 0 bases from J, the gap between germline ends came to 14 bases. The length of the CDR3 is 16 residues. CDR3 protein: CASSRMWLSSGNTIYF. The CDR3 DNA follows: TGTGCCAGCAGCCGAATGTGGCTGTCCTCTGGAAACACCATATATTTT.

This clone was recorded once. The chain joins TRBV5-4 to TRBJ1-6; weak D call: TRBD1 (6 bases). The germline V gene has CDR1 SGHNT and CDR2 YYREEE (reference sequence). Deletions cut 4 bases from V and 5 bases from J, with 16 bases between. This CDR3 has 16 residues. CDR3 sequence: CASSHGGGPDNSPLHF. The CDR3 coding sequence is TGTGCCAGCAGCCACGGCGGGGGGCCTGATAATTCACCCCTCCACTTT.

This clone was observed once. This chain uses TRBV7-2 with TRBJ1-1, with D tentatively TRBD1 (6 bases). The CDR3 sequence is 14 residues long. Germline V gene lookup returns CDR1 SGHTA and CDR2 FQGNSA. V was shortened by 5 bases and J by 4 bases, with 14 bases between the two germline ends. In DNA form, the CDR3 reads TGTGCCAGCAGCCCACGGCAGGGGAGCACTGAAGCTTTCTTT. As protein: CASSPRQGSTEAFF.

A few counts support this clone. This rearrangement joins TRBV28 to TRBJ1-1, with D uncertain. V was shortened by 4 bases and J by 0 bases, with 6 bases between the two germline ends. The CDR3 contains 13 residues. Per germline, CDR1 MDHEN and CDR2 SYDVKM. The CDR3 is CASSSSVNTEAFF. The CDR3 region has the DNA TGTGCCAGCAGTTCCTCGGTGAACACTGAAGCTTTCTTT.

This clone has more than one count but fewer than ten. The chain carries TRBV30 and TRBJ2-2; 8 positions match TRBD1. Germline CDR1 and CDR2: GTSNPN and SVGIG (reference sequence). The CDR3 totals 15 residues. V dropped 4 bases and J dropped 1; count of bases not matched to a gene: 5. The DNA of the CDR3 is TGTGCCTGGAATGCGGGGACAGGGAACACCGGGGAGCTGTTTTTT. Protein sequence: CAWNAGTGNTGELFF.

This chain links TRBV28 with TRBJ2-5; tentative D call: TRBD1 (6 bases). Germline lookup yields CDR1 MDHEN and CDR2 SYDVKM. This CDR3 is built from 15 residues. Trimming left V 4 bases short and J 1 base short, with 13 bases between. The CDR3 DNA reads TGTGCCAGCAGTTCATCCGGACAGACCCAAGAGACCCAGTACTTC. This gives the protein CASSSSGQTQETQYF. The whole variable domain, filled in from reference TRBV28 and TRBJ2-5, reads DVKVTQSSRYLVKRTGEKVFLECVQDMDHENMFWYRQDPGLGLRLIYFSYDVKMKEKGDIPEGYSVSREKKERFSLILESASTNQTSMYLCASSSSGQTQETQYFGPGTRLLVL.

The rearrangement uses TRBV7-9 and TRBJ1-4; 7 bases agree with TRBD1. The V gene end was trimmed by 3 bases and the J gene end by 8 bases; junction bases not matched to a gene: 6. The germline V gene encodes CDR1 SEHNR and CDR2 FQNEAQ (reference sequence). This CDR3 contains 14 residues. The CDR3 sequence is CASSLQSGQEKLFF. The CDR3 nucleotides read TGTGCCAGCAGCTTGCAATCGGGACAGGAAAAACTGTTTTTT.

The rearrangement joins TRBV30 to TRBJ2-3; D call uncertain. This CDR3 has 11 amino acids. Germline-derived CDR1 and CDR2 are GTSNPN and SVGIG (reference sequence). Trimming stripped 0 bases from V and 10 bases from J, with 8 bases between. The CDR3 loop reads CAWSVSAPQYF. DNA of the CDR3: TGTGCCTGGAGTGTGAGCGCGCCGCAGTATTTT.

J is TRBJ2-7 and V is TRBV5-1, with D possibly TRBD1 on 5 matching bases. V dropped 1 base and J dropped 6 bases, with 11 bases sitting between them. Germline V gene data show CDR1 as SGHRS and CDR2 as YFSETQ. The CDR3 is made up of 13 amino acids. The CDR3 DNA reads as TGCGCCAGCAGCTTGAGGATAGGGGCCGAGCAGTACTTC. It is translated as CASSLRIGAEQYF.

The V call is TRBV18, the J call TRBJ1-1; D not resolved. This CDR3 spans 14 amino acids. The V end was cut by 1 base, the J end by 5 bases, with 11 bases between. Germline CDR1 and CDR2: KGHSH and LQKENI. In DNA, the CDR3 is TGTGCCAGCTCACCACTGTTTTCTGAGACTGAAGCTTTCTTT. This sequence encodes CASSPLFSETEAFF.

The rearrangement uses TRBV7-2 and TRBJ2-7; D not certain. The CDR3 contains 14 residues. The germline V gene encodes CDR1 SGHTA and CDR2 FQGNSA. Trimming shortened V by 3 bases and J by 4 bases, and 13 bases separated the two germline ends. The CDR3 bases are TGTGCCAGCAGCTTGGAGATGTCAGCGTACGAGCAGTACTTC. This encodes CASSLEMSAYEQYF.

The CDR3 coding sequence is TGCAGCGGCACAAATTCACAGGGGGCCAAAAACATTCAGTACTTC. Residues: CSGTNSQGAKNIQYF. V and J are TRBV29-1 and TRBJ2-4; 7 positions agree with TRBD1. This CDR3 is 15 amino acids long. Germline V lookup: CDR1 SQVTM, CDR2 ANQGSEA. Trimming cost V 7 bases and J 1 base; bases outside gene matches: 10.

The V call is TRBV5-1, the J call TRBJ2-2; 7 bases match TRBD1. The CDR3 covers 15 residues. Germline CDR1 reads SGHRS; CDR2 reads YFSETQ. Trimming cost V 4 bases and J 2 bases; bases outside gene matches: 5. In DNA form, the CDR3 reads TGCGCCAGCAGCAAGGGACAGTTTAACACCGGGGAGCTGTTTTTT. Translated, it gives CASSKGQFNTGELFF.

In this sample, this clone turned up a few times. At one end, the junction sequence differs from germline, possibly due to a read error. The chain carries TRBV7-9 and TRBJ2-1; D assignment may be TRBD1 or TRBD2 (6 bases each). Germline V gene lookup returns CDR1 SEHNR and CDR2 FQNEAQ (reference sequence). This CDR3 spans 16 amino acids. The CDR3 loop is CSSSLAVGAYIDEQFF. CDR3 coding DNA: TGTTCCAGCAGCTTAGCGGTGGGGGCCTACATCGATGAGCAGTTCTTC.

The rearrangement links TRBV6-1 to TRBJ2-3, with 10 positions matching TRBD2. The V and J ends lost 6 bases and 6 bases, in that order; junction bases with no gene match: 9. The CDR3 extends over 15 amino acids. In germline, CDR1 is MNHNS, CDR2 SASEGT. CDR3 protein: CASRDSGGIGDTQYF. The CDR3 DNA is TGTGCCAGCAGAGATAGCGGGGGGATCGGGGATACGCAGTATTTT.

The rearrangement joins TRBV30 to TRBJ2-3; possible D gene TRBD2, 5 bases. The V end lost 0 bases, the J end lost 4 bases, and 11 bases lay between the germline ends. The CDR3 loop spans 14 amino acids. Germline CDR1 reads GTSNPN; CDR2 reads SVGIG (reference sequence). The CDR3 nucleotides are TGTGCCTGGAGTGTACTGGCTAGCTCAGATACGCAGTATTTT. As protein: CAWSVLASSDTQYF.

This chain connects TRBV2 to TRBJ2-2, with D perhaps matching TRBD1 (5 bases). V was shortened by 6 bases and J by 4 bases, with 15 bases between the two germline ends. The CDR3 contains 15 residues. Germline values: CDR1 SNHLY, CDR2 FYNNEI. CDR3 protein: CASSDKGRGTGELFF. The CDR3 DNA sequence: TGTGCCAGCAGCGACAAGGGGCGCGGCACCGGGGAGCTGTTTTTT.

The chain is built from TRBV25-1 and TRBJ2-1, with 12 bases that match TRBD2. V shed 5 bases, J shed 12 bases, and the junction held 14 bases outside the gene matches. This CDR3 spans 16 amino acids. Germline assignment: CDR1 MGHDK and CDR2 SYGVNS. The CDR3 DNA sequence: TGTGCCAGCAGTAACCCGGGACTAGCGGGTGGGTTGGGGCAGTTCTTC. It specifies CASSNPGLAGGLGQFF.

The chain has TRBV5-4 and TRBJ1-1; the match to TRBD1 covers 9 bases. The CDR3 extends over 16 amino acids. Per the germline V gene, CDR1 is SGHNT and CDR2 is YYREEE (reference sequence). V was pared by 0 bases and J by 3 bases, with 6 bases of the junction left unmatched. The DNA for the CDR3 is TGTGCCAGCAGCTTGGTATGGGGGACAGGGCACACTGAAGCTTTCTTT. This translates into CASSLVWGTGHTEAFF.

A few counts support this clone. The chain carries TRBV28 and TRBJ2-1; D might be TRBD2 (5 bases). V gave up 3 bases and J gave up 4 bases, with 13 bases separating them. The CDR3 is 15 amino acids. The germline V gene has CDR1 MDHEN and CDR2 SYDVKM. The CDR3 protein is CASSFRLDSYNEQFF. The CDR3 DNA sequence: TGTGCCAGCAGTTTTCGCTTGGACTCATACAATGAGCAGTTCTTC.

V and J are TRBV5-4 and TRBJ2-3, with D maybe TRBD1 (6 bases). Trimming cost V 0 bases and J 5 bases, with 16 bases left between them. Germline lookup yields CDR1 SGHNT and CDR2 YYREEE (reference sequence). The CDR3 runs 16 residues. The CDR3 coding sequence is TGTGCCAGCAGCTTGGCCGGGTCAGGGGTTCAAGATACGCAGTATTTT. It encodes CASSLAGSGVQDTQYF. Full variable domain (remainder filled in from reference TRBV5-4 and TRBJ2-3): ETGVTQSPTHLIKTRGQQVTLRCSSQSGHNTVSWYQQALGQGPQFIFQYYREEENGRGNFPPRFSGLQFPNYSSELNVNALELDDSALYLCASSLAGSGVQDTQYFGPGTRLTVL.

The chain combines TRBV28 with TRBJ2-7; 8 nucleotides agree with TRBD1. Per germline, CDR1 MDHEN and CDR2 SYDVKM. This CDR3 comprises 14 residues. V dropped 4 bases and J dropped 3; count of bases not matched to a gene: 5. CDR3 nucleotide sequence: TGTGCCAGCAGTTATATCGACAGGGGCTACGAGCAGTACTTC. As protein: CASSYIDRGYEQYF.

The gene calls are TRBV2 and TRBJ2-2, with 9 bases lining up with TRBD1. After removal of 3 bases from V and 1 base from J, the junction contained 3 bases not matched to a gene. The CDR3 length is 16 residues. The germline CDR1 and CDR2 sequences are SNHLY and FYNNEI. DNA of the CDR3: TGTGCCAGCAGTGACCCGGGACAGGGGAACACCGGGGAGCTGTTTTTT. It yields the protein CASSDPGQGNTGELFF.

This CDR3 reads CSFSSAAPGGLSTDTQYF. As DNA, the CDR3 is TGCAGCTTCTCCTCGGCGGCCCCGGGGGGGCTGAGCACAGATACGCAGTATTTT. The chain carries TRBV29-1 and TRBJ2-3, with TRBD2 matching over 8 bases. This CDR3 contains 18 residues. With 8 bases clipped from V and 0 bases from J, the junction kept 19 bases outside the gene matches. CDR1 is SQVTM, CDR2 ANQGSEA, per germline.

The CDR3 region has the DNA TGTGCCAGCAGCTCCCCCTATGAGACCCAGTACTTC. Translated, it gives CASSSPYETQYF. J is TRBJ2-5 and V is TRBV7-8; the D is unclear. CDR3 length: 12 residues. Germline V gene lookup returns CDR1 SGHVS and CDR2 FQNEAQ. V was trimmed by 4 bases and J by 5 bases, leaving 8 bases between them.

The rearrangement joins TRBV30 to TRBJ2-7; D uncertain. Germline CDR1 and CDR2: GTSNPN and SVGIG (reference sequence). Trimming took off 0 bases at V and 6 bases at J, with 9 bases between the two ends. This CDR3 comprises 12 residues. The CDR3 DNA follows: TGTGCCTGGAGTGTACAAAGAGGCGAGCAGTACTTC. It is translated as CAWSVQRGEQYF.